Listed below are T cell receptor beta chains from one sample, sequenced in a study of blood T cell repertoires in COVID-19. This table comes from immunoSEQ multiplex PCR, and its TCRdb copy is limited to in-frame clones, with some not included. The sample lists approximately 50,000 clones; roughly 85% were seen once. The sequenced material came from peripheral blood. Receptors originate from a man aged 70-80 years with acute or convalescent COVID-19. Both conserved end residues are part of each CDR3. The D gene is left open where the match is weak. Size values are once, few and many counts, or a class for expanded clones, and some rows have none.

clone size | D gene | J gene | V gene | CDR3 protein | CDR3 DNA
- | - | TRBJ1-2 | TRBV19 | CASRTGTEEGGYTF | TGTGCCAGTAGAACCGGGACTGAAGAAGGTGGCTACACCTTC
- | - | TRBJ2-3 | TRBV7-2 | CASSRSSTDTQYF | TGTGCCAGCAGCCGTTCTAGCACAGATACGCAGTATTTT
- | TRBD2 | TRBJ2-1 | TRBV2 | CASTLAGGRGEQFF | TGTGCCAGCACCCTAGCGGGGGGGAGGGGTGAGCAGTTCTTC
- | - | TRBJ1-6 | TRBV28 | CASSLSGSPLHF | TGTGCCAGCAGTTTATCAGGTTCACCCCTCCACTTT
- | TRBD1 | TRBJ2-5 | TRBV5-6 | CASSYTGGAETQYF | TGTGCCAGCAGCTACACAGGGGGCGCGGAGACCCAGTACTTC
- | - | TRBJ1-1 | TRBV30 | CAWTPGTQSAFF | TGTGCCTGGACGCCGGGAACTCAATCAGCTTTCTTT
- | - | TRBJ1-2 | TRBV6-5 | CASRTTGRAFHGYTF | TGTGCCAGCAGGACAACAGGGAGAGCCTTTCATGGCTACACCTTC
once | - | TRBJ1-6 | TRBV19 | CASSINSNSPLHF | TGTGCCAGTAGTATCAATAGCAATTCACCCCTCCACTTT
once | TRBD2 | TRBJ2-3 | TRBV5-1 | CASGLAGGRVQYF | TGCGCCAGCGGTCTAGCGGGGGGCCGGGTGCAGTATTTT
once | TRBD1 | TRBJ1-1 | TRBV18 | CASSPGQGAEAFF | TGTGCCAGCTCACCAGGACAGGGCGCTGAAGCTTTCTTT
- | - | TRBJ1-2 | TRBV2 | CASPNLRETNYGYTF | TGTGCCAGCCCGAATCTCAGGGAAACTAACTATGGCTACACCTTC
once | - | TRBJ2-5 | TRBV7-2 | CASSFQGQETQYF | TGTGCCAGCAGCTTTCAGGGGCAGGAGACCCAGTACTTC
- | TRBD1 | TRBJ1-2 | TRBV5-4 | CASSLDGQAYGYTF | TGTGCCAGCAGCTTGGACGGACAGGCCTATGGCTACACCTTC
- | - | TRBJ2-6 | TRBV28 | CASSPTSSGANVLTF | TGTGCCAGCAGCCCTACCTCCTCTGGGGCCAACGTCCTGACTTTC
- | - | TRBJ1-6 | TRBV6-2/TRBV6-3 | CASSSRGTYNSPLHF | TGTGCCAGCAGTTCCAGGGGCACCTATAATTCACCCCTCCACTTT
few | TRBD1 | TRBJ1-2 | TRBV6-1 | CASSGWRQGADYGYTF | TGTGCCAGCAGTGGCTGGAGACAGGGGGCCGACTATGGCTACACCTTC
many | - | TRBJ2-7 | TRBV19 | CASSIVAGGYEQYF | TGTGCCAGTAGTATCGTGGCAGGGGGGTACGAGCAGTACTTC
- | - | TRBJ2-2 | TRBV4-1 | CASSQAPGYTGELFF | TGCGCCAGCAGCCAAGCCCCGGGGTACACCGGGGAGCTGTTTTTT
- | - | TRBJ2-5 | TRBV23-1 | CASRRPQGVRETQYF | TGCGCCAGCCGACGGCCTCAGGGCGTTAGAGAGACCCAGTACTTC
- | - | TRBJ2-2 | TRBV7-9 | CASSLPGRGGELFF | TGTGCCAGCAGCCTTCCGGGAAGAGGCGGGGAGCTGTTTTTT
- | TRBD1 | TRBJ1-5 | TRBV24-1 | CATDRGRGNQPQHF | TGTGCCACCGACAGGGGCAGGGGCAATCAGCCCCAGCATTTT
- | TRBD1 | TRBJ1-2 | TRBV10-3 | CAISERDRVYGYTF | TGTGCCATCAGTGAGAGAGACAGGGTATATGGCTACACCTTC